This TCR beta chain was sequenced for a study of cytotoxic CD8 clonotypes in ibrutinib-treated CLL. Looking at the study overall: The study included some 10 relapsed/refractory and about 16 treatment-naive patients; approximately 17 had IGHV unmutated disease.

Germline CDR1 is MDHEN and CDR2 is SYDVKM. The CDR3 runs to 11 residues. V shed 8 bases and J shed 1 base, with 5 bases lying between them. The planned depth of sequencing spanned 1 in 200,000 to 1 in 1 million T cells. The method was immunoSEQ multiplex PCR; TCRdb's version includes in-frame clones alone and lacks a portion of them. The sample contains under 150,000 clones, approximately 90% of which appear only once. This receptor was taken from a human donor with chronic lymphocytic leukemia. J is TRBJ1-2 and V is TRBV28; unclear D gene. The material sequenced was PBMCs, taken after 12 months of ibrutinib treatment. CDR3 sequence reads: CASGGNYGYTF. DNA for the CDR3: TGTGCCAGCGGAGGTAACTATGGCTACACCTTC.